This T cell receptor beta chain was sequenced during a study of shared clonotypes between healthy human individuals (dated by TCRdb to the early 2020s). About the study as a whole: Three men and two women, aged 18 to 49 years, made up the cohort. For each donor, CD4 naive and CD4 memory were each given three plates, CD8 naive was given two plates, and CD8 memory was given one plate. To estimate repertoire size and how much clonotype sharing occurs between individuals, the study deeply sequenced the blood TCR repertoires of several healthy adults. Libraries were prepared and TCR repertoires were sequenced by different laboratories using diverse techniques, in order to increase sequencing depth and limit assay-specific biases. Between about 0.85 and 8.9 billion PBMCs per donor were obtained by leukapheresis.

Using the deep immunoSEQ assay, TCR CDR3 regions were amplified from genomic DNA by multiplex PCR. Extracted genomic DNA from each cell subset was distributed evenly across all wells of several immunoSEQ 96-well plates, and each plate was treated as a replicate. For sorted subsets, each replicate PCR was loaded with around 200 ng genomic DNA, equivalent to 32,000 or so T cell genomes. The purified libraries were quantified using a Qubit 3.0 fluorometer, sized with a Bioanalyzer 2100, and then quantified again using the KAPA Library Quantification kit. A separate single-read 150-cycle Illumina NextSeq 550 flow cell was used to sequence each immunoSEQ 96-well plate. The paper's processing steps were these. The immunoSEQ output contained only junctional sequences without quality scores, so filtering could not match that applied to full-length reads. Sequences were annotated with PyIR, a Python wrapper for IgBLAST v1.9, and V/J genes and CDR3 were assigned using IMGT germline references. Reads were filtered out if the reads had weak V/J assignments (E-value above 1e-6), no CDR3, stop codons, out-of-frame junctions, or ambiguous translated residues. V3J clonotypes were defined as sequences sharing the same inferred V gene, J gene, and CDR3 amino acid sequence. Percentage overlap between repertoires was computed as shared unique clonotypes divided by the size of the smaller repertoire. Repertoire richness was assessed with RTK rarefaction, the Chao1 estimator, and Recon v2.1 estimates of unobserved clonotypes. For all TCRbeta clonotypes obtained by the gDNA method from a few donors, generation probabilities were computed with OLGA. Imported from immuneACCESS, the table was reduced by TCRdb to in-frame sequences with V and J called. These copies leave out some clones; in studies compared against another copy, an unresolved V gene accounts for under half, and the cause of the remainder is not known. The DNA was the basis for D and trimming; V, J and clone size are from that table. For this sample the table gives 730,000 or so clones, of which 72% were detected only once. Of the sample, about 2% is held by the ten largest clones.

What the research found in general, with its limitations: Because the study included a small number of donors, the genetic and exposure-history diversity represented was limited. Compared with non-shared clonotypes, clonotypes shared by all four sorted-subset donors had higher generation probabilities. Sharing across a few donors was observed for approximately 4.6% of naive CD4, over 3% of naive CD8, over 2% of memory CD4, and roughly 0.4% of memory CD8 clonotypes. Estimated clonotype richness was generally larger for naive than for memory subsets. Rarefaction of sorted-subset datasets indicated incomplete sequencing despite the large sequencing depth. Pairwise subsampling indicated that sequencing depth was expected to affect the degree of clonotype sharing among donors. Only blood was sampled, and tissue TCR repertoires likely differ from those in blood.

This clone was counted between two and nine times. This clone's antigen is unknown. Base quality data are lacking; no much larger clone is found one base away. The donors were healthy, HIV-negative adults who had no recently reported acute infections or vaccinations. Every donor was a Caucasian adult living in Nashville, Tennessee, USA. CD4+ T cells were enriched by magnetic negative selection, after which naive cells were positively selected on CD45RA and the negative fraction was taken as the memory subset. Blood was collected by leukapheresis, and PBMCs were isolated by Ficoll-Histopaque density gradient centrifugation and then cryopreserved in liquid nitrogen vapor phase. Analytical flow cytometry was used to check the purity and quantity of every magnetically sorted T cell population. Genomic DNA was isolated from each sorted fraction and quantified by UV absorbance on a Nanodrop 2000c. This receptor was obtained from a woman in her 30s in good health. Sequencing was carried out using memory CD4+ T cells sorted from blood. Read against the paper, the sample's cell subset or site label means: CD45RA-negative fraction.

The DNA sequence follows: TGTGCCAGCAGCGGGGGGGGAAAGGCCCTCCAAGAGACCCAGTACTTC. It codes for CASSGGGKALQETQYF. The V and J genes are TRBV7-2 and TRBJ2-5; 7 bases in the junction line up with TRBD2. The germline V gene provides CDR1 SGHTA and CDR2 FQGNSA. The CDR3 starts with the cysteine, ends with the phenylalanine, and has 16 residues. Solely the CDR3 DNA is kept, with 48 bases framed from the first base. The junction shows trimming of 5 bases on V and 1 base on J, and the gene matches do not reach 10 bases of it.